The source of this TCR beta chain is a study of cytomegalovirus exposure and HLA in healthy donors. The wider study: Assignment to the Caucasian-associated ancestry cluster applied to around 80% of the approximately 360 genotyped donors. Study results and caveats: Other equally common chains were less clonally expanded than HLA-associated TCR beta chains, a later analysis showed. The investigators catalogued 150 to 200 TCR beta chains as cytomegalovirus-associated. Among the sequence variants, a highly shared cluster was likely an artifact of sequencing.

The PCR ran on 60 Vbeta and 13 Jbeta primers. Generated by immunoSEQ multiplex PCR, the TCRdb table keeps only in-frame clones and is missing some. Of tens of thousands of clones listed, over 70% are singletons. This clone appeared a few times. Its antigen is still unknown. The CDR3 loop spans 14 amino acids. V lost 2 bases and J lost 7, with 12 bases in between. Germline V gene data show CDR1 as MNHEY and CDR2 as SMNVEV (reference sequence). Sequenced sample: PBMCs. The chain joins TRBV27 to TRBJ1-5, with D perhaps matching TRBD1 (5 bases). The clonotype was recovered from a male donor in good health and CMV-seronegative. CDR3 in DNA: TGTGCCAGCAGTTTAGGGGCCGGTCACCAGCCCCAGCATTTT. This gives the protein CASSLGAGHQPQHF.